The T cell receptor (beta chain) described here comes from a study of T-cell reconstitution after alpha-beta-depleted transplantation in children. Unique molecular identifiers were incorporated into the prepared TCRbeta library. TCRdb fed the PCR reads into MiXCR, producing one record per CDR3 protein. This table holds roughly 50,000 distinct CDR3 sequences, 44% found once. The CDR3 has 16 amino acids. The sequence was collected from a male patient younger than 18 who had a stem cell transplant for acute lymphoblastic leukemia, so the T cells may come from the graft donor. This specimen consisted of PBMCs, mostly from graft donor cells, obtained 360 days after TCRalphabeta/CD19-depleted stem cell transplant. This chain connects TRBV21-1 to TRBJ2-6; the table's D call TRBD2 went unverified against the DNA. TRBV21-1 is classified as a pseudogene. CDR3: CASSKAGPAGANVLTF. CDR3 coding DNA: TGTGCCAGCAGCAAAGCGGGGCCAGCTGGGGCCAACGTCCTGACTTTC.